The 8 T cell receptor beta chains below were found in one sample sequenced in a study of blood T cell repertoires in COVID-19. Libraries were prepared by immunoSEQ multiplex PCR; TCRdb keeps only in-frame clonotypes and omits some of them. The table has 150,000 to 200,000 clones, about four fifths seen once. Sequenced input: peripheral blood. The receptors shown here come from a man in his sixties with acute or convalescent COVID-19.

The chain links TRBV2 to TRBJ2-1, with TRBD2 as a possible D gene (6 bases). Germline-derived CDR1 and CDR2 are SNHLY and FYNNEI. This CDR3 has 15 amino acids. V lost 3 bases and J 0 bases, leaving 9 bases between the germline ends. CDR3: CASSDDGSSYNEQFF. DNA for the CDR3: TGTGCCAGCAGTGACGACGGGAGCTCCTACAATGAGCAGTTCTTC. Full variable domain (outside the CDR3, taken from reference TRBV2 and TRBJ2-1): EPEVTQTPSHQVTQMGQEVILRCVPISNHLYFYWYRQILGQKVEFLVSFYNNEISEKSEIFDDQFSVERPDGSNFTLKIRSTKLEDSAMYFCASSDDGSSYNEQFFGPGTRLTVL.

The V call is TRBV25-1, the J call TRBJ1-1; D is perhaps TRBD1 (5 bases). With 4 bases removed from V and 1 base from J, the gap between germline ends came to 7 bases. CDR3 length: 13 amino acids. CDR1 is MGHDK, CDR2 SYGVNS, per germline. CDR3: CASSVGGNTEAFF. In DNA, the CDR3 is TGTGCCAGCAGTGTGGGGGGGAACACTGAAGCTTTCTTT.

The CDR3 DNA is TGTGCCAGCAGCGTGGACAAAATCTATGGCTACACCTTC. Translated: CASSVDKIYGYTF. The rearrangement links TRBV6-5 to TRBJ1-2; TRBD1 is a possible D gene (5 bases). CDR3 length: 13 residues. Germline values: CDR1 MNHEY, CDR2 SVGAGI. V lost 6 bases and J lost 4, with 12 bases in between.

The rearrangement joins TRBV18 to TRBJ2-1; 9 bases map to TRBD2. This CDR3 comprises 12 residues. J lost 10 bases, V lost 6 bases, and 4 bases had no gene match. The germline V gene encodes CDR1 KGHSH and CDR2 LQKENI. CDR3 in DNA: TGTGCCAGCTCCCCGACTAGCGGAGAGCAGTTCTTC. It encodes CASSPTSGEQFF.

This chain uses TRBV7-6 with TRBJ2-7, with 7 nucleotides matching TRBD2. V was clipped by 1 base and J by 4 bases; unmatched bases: 10. This CDR3 has 16 amino acids. CDR1 is SGHVS, CDR2 FNYEAQ, per germline. CDR3 bases: TGTGCCAGCAGCTTAGGTTTAGCGGGCGACCTTTACGAGCAGTACTTC. This codes for CASSLGLAGDLYEQYF.

V usage is TRBV12-5 and J usage is TRBJ2-7; 11 bases align to TRBD1. Germline V gives CDR1 LGHNT, CDR2 FRNRAP. With V trimmed by 4 bases and J by 4 bases, 3 bases remained unmatched. This CDR3 spans 14 amino acids. The CDR3 loop is CASGWGTGGYEQYF. CDR3 bases: TGTGCTAGTGGTTGGGGGACAGGGGGTTACGAGCAGTACTTC.

V usage is TRBV7-6 and J usage is TRBJ1-1; D is possibly TRBD1 (5 bases). CDR3 length: 15 residues. The V gene's germline CDR1 is SGHVS and CDR2 FNYEAQ. Trimming cost V 1 base and J 11 bases, with 20 bases left between them. The CDR3 spells CASSLERGGAGGAFF. CDR3 DNA: TGTGCCAGCAGCTTAGAACGAGGAGGGGCCGGCGGTGCTTTCTTT.

DNA of the CDR3: TGTGCCATCGCGCAGGACAATCAGCCCCAGCATTTT. It is translated as CAIAQDNQPQHF. This chain joins TRBV10-3 and TRBJ1-5; no definite D call. V was pared by 8 bases and J by 3 bases, with 8 bases between. The CDR3 is 12 residues long. CDR1 is ENHRY, CDR2 SYGVKD, per germline.